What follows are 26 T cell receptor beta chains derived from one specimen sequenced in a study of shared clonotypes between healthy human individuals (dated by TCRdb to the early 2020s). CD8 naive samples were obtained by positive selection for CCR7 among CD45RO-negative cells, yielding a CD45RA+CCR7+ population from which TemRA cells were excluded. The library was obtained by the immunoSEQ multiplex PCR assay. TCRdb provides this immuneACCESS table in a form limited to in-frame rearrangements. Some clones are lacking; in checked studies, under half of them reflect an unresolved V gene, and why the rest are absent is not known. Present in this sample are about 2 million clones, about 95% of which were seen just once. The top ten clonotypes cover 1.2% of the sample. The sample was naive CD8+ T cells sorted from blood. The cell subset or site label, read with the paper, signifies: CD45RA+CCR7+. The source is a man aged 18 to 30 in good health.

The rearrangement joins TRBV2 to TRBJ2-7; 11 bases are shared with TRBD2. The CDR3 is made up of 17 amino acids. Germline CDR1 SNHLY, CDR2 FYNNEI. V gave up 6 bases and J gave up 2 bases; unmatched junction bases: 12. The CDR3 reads CASRRQTLAGGTYEQYF. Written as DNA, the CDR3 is TGTGCCAGCAGGAGACAGACTCTAGCGGGGGGCACCTACGAGCAGTACTTC.

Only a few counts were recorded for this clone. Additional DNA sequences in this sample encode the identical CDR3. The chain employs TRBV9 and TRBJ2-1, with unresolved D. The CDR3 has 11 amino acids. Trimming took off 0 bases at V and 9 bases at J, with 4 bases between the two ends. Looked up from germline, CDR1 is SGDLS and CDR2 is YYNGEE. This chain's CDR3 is CASSVGGEQFF. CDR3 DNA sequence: TGTGCCAGCAGCGTAGGTGGTGAGCAGTTCTTC.

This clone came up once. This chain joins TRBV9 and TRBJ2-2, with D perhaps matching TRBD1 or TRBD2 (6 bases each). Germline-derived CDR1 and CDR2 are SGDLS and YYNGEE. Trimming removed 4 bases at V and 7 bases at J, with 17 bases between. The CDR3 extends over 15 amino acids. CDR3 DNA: TGTGCCAGCAGCCCCACTGGGGGGCCAATCGGGGAGCTGTTTTTT. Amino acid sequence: CASSPTGGPIGELFF.

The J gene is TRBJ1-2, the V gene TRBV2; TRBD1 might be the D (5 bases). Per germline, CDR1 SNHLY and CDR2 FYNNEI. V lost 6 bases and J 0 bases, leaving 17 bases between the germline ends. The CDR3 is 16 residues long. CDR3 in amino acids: CASSAGGEGTNYGYTF. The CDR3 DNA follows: TGTGCCAGCAGCGCCGGCGGGGAGGGGACTAACTATGGCTACACCTTC.

CDR3 in DNA: TGTGCCAGCAGCTTAGGGAGAATGAGCGGGACAGATGGAGATACGCAGTATTTT. Protein: CASSLGRMSGTDGDTQYF. V usage is TRBV7-9 and J usage is TRBJ2-3; D is tentatively TRBD1 or TRBD2 (7 bases each). Looked up from germline, CDR1 is SEHNR and CDR2 is FQNEAQ (reference sequence). The CDR3 spans 18 residues. Trimming shortened V by 1 base and J by 5 bases, and 22 bases separated the two germline ends.

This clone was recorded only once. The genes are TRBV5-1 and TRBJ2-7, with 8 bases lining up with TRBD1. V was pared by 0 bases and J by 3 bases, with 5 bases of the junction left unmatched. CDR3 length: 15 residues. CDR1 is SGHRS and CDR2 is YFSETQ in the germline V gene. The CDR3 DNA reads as TGCGCCAGCAGCTTGGACTGGGACAGGTTCTACGAGCAGTACTTC. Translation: CASSLDWDRFYEQYF.

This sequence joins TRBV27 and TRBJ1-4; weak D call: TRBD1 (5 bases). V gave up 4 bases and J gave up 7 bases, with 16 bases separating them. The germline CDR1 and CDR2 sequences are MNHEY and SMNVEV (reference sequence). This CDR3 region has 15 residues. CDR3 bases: TGTGCCAGCAGTTCTCCGGGACCTCCGAGTGAAAAACTGTTTTTT. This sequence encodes CASSSPGPPSEKLFF.

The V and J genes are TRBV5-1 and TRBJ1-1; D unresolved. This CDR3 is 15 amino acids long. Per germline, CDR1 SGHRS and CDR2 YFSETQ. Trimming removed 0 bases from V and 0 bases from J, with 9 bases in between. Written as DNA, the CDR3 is TGCGCCAGCAGCTTGGGTGACCCCATGAACACTGAAGCTTTCTTT. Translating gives CASSLGDPMNTEAFF.

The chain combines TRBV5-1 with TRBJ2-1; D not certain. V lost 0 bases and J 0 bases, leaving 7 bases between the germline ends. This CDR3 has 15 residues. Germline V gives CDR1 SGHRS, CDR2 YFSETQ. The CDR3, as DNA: TGCGCCAGCAGCTTGGTGCCAAACTCCTACAATGAGCAGTTCTTC. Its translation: CASSLVPNSYNEQFF.

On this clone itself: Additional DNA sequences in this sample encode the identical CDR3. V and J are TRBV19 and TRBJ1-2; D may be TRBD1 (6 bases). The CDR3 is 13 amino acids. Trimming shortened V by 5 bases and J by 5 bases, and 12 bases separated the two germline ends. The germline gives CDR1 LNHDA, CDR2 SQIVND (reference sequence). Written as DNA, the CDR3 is TGTGCCAGTAGTCCACAGGGTGGATATGGCTACACCTTC. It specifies CASSPQGGYGYTF.

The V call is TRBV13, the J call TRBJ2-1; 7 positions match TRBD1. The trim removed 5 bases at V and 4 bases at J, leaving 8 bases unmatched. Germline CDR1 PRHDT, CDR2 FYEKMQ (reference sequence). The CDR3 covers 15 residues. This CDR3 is CASSLTGTAYNEQFF. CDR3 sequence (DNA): TGTGCCAGCAGCCTAACCGGGACAGCGTACAATGAGCAGTTCTTC.

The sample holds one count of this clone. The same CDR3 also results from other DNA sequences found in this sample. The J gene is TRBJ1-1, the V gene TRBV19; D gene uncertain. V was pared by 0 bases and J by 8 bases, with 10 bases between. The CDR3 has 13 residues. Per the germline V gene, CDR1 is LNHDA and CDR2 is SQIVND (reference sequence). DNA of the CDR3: TGTGCCAGTAGTATAGATGGGGAGACCGAAGCTTTCTTT. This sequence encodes CASSIDGETEAFF.

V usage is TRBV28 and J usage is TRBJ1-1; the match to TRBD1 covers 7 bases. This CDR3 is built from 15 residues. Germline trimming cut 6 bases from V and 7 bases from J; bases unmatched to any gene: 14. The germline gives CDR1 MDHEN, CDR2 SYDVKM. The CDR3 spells CASSMQGVGTSEAFF. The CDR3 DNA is TGTGCCAGCAGCATGCAGGGGGTCGGAACAAGTGAAGCTTTCTTT.

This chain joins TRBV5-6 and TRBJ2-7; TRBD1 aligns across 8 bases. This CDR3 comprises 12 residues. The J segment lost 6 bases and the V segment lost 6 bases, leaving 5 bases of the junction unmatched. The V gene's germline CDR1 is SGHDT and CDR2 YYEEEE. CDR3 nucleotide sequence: TGTGCCAGCACCGGAACAGGGGGCGAGCAGTACTTC. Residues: CASTGTGGEQYF.

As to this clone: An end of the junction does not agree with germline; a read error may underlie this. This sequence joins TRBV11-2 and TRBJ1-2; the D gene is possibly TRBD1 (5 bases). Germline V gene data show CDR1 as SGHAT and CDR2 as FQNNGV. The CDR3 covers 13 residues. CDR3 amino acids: CASSLQGSYGCTF. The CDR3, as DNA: TGTGCCAGCAGCTTGCAGGGATCCTATGGCTGCACCTTC.

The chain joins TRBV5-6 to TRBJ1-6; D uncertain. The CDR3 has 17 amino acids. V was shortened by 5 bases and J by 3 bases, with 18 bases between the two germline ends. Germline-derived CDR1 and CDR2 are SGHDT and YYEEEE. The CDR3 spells CASSFMVGPLYNSPLHF. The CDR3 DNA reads TGTGCCAGCAGTTTCATGGTTGGACCGCTCTATAATTCACCCCTCCACTTT.

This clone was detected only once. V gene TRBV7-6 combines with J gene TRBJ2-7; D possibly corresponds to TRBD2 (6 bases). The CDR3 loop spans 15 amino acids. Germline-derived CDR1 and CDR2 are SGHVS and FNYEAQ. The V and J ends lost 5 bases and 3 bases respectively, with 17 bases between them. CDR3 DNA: TGTGCCAGCAGCCCCCGAGAGCGGGTGGACTACGAGCAGTACTTC. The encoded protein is CASSPRERVDYEQYF.

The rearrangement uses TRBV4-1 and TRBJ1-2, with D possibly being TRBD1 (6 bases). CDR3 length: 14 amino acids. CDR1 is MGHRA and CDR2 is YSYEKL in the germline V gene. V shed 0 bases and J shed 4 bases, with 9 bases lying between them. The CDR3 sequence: CASSQEARGYGYTF. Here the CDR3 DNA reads TGCGCCAGCAGCCAAGAAGCCAGGGGCTATGGCTACACCTTC.

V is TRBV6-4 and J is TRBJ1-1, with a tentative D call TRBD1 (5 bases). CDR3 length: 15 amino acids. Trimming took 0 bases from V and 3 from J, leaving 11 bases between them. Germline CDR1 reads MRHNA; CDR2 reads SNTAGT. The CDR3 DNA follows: TGTGCCAGCAGTGACTCCCCGGGGGGGTACACTGAAGCTTTCTTT. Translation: CASSDSPGGYTEAFF.

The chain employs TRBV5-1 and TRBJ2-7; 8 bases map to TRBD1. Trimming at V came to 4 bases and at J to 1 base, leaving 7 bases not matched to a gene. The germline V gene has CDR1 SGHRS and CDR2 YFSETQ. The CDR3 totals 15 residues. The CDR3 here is CASSVDRDRSYEQYF. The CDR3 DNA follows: TGCGCCAGCAGCGTAGACCGGGACAGGTCCTACGAGCAGTACTTC. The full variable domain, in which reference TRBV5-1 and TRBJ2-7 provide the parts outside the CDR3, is KAGVTQTPRYLIKTRGQQVTLSCSPISGHRSVSWYQQTPGQGLQFLFEYFSETQRNKGNFPGRFSGRQFSNSRSEMNVSTLELGDSALYLCASSVDRDRSYEQYFGPGTRLTVT.

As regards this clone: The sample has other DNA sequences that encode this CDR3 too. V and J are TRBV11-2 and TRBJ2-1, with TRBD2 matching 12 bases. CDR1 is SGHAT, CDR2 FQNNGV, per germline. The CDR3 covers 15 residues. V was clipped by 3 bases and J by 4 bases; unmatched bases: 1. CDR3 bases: TGTGCCAGCAGCTTCGGGACTAGCGGGTACAATGAGCAGTTCTTC. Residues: CASSFGTSGYNEQFF. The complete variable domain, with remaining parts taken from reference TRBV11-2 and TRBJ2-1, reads EAGVAQSPRYKIIEKRQSVAFWCNPISGHATLYWYQQILGQGPKLLIQFQNNGVVDDSQLPKDRFSAERLKGVDSTLKIQPAKLEDSAVYLCASSFGTSGYNEQFFGPGTRLTVL.

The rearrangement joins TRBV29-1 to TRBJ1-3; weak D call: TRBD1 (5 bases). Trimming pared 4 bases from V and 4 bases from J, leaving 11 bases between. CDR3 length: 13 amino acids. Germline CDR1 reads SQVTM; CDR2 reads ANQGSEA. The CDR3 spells CSVVGVLGNTIYF. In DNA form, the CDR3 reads TGCAGCGTTGTAGGGGTTCTGGGAAACACCATATATTTT.

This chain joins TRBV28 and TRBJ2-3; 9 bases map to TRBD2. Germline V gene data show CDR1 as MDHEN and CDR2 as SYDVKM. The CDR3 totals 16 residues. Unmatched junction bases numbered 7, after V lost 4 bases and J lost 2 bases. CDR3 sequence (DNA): TGTGCCAGCAGTTCCGTCCTAGCGGGGACCACAGATACGCAGTATTTT. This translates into CASSSVLAGTTDTQYF.

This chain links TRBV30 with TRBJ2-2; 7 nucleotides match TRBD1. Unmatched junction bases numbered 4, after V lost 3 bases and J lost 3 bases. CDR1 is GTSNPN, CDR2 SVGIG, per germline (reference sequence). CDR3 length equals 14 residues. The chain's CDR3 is CAWSPGQYTGELFF. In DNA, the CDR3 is TGTGCCTGGAGCCCGGGACAGTACACCGGGGAGCTGTTTTTT. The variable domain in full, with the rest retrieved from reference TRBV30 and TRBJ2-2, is SQTIHQWPATLVQPVGSPLSLECTVEGTSNPNLYWYRQAAGRGLQLLFYSVGIGQISSEVPQNLSASRPQDRQFILSSKKLLLSDSGFYLCAWSPGQYTGELFFGEGSRLTVL.

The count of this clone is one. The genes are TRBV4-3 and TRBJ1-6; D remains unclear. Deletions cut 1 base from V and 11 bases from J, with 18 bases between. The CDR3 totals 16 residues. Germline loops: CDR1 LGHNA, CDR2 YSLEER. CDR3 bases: TGCGCCAGCAGCCAAGTCGACCGAGGAATTTACGCACCCCTCCACTTT. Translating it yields CASSQVDRGIYAPLHF.

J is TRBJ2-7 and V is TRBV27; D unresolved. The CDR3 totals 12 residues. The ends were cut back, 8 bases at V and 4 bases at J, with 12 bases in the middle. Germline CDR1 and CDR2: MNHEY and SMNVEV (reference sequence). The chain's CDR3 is CASWSLGYEQYF. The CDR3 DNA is TGTGCCAGCTGGTCTTTAGGGTACGAGCAGTACTTC.